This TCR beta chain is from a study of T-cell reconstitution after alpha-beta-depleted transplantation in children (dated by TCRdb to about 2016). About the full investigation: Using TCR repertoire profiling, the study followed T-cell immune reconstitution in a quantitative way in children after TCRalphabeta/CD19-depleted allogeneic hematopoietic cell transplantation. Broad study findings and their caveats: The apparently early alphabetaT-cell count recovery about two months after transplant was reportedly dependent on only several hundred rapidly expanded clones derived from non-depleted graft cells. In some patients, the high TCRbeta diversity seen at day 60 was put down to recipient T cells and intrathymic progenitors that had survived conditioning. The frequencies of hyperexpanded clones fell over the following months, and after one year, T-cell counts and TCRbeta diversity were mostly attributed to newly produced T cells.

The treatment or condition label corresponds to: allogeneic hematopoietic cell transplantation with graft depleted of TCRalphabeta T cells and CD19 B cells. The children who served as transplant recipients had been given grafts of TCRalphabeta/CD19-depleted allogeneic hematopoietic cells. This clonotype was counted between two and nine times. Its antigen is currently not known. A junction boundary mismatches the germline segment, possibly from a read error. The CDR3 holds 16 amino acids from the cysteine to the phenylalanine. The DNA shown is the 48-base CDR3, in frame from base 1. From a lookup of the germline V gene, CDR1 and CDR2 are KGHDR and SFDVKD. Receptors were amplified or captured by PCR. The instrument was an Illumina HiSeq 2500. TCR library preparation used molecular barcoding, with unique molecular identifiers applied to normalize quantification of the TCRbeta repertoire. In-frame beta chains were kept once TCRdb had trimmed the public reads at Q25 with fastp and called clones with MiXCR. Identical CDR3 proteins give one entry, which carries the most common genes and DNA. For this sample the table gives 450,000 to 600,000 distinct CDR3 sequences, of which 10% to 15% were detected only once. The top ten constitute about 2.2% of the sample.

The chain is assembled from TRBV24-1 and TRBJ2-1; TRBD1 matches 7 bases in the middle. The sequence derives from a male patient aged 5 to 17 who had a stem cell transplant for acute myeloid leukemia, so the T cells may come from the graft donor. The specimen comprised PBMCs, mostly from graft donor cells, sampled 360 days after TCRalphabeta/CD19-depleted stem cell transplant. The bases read TGCGCCACCAGTGATCAGCCGGGACAGACCTACAATGAGCAGTTCTTC. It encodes CATSDQPGQTYNEQFF.